These T cell receptor beta chains were read from a single sample in a study. Each CDR3 protein gets one entry after TCRdb re-called the 5' RACE reads with MiXCR. The data contain roughly 30,000 distinct CDR3 sequences, around 27% of them seen just once; the ten biggest clones take up over 2%. Sequenced material: tumor-infiltrating Tregs sorted from the breast tumor. The source is a female donor with breast cancer. Both conserved end residues are part of each CDR3. The order of the fields is CDR3 DNA, CDR3 protein, D gene, V gene, clone size, J gene. The D gene is left open where the match is weak. Expanded clones get a size class; other rows say once, few or many, or leave the size out.

cdr3_nt: TGTGCCAGCAGGGACAGGAGGAGGAACACTGAAGCTTTCTTT; cdr3_aa: CASRDRRRNTEAFF; d_call: TRBD1; v_call: TRBV6-1; clone_size: .; j_call: TRBJ1-1
cdr3_nt: TGTGCCAGTAGTGTCCGGGACAGGGGGTATACCGGGGAGCTGTTTTTT; cdr3_aa: CASSVRDRGYTGELFF; d_call: TRBD1; v_call: TRBV19; clone_size: few; j_call: TRBJ2-2
cdr3_nt: TGTGCCAGTAGTATATCGCCTATGGGGTATGCGTTCTTC; cdr3_aa: CASSISPMGYAFF; d_call: .; v_call: TRBV19; clone_size: many; j_call: TRBJ2-1
cdr3_nt: TGTGCCTGGAGTGTTGGGGAGACCCAGTACTTC; cdr3_aa: CAWSVGETQYF; d_call: .; v_call: TRBV30; clone_size: .; j_call: TRBJ2-5
cdr3_nt: TGCAGCGTTGGCCTCCGGGACACCGGCTACACCTTC; cdr3_aa: CSVGLRDTGYTF; d_call: .; v_call: TRBV29-1; clone_size: .; j_call: TRBJ1-2
cdr3_nt: TGCAGTGCTAGGGGGGGGTTGGGAAACACCATATATTTT; cdr3_aa: CSARGGLGNTIYF; d_call: .; v_call: TRBV20-1; clone_size: .; j_call: TRBJ1-3
cdr3_nt: TGTGCCAGCAGCTTAGCCGTGACACTGCCCCGGGAGCAGTTCTTC; cdr3_aa: CASSLAVTLPREQFF; d_call: .; v_call: TRBV7-2; clone_size: .; j_call: TRBJ2-1
cdr3_nt: TGTGCCGGCCGAAGGGGGACTAGTAACGACAATGAGCAGTTCTTC; cdr3_aa: CAGRRGTSNDNEQFF; d_call: TRBD2; v_call: TRBV11-2; clone_size: .; j_call: TRBJ2-1
cdr3_nt: TGTGCCAGCAGCTTAACGCCAGTTGGGACCAATGAGCAGTTCTTC; cdr3_aa: CASSLTPVGTNEQFF; d_call: .; v_call: TRBV7-3; clone_size: medium-sized; j_call: TRBJ2-1
cdr3_nt: TGTGCCAGCAGTTGGACAGGGGACGAGCAGTACTTC; cdr3_aa: CASSWTGDEQYF; d_call: TRBD1; v_call: TRBV6-5; clone_size: few; j_call: TRBJ2-7
cdr3_nt: TGTGCCACCAGTGATTCCGGGACAGGGAAGGACTACGAGCAGTACTTC; cdr3_aa: CATSDSGTGKDYEQYF; d_call: TRBD1; v_call: TRBV24-1; clone_size: few; j_call: TRBJ2-7
cdr3_nt: TGTGCCAGCAGCCCCACCGGAATCAGGGGGGGCTATGGCTACACCTTC; cdr3_aa: CASSPTGIRGGYGYTF; d_call: TRBD1; v_call: TRBV7-6; clone_size: .; j_call: TRBJ1-2
cdr3_nt: TGTGCCAGCAGCTTAAGGGGCTTCATCGGGGCTGAAGCTTTCTTT; cdr3_aa: CASSLRGFIGAEAFF; d_call: .; v_call: TRBV7-8; clone_size: .; j_call: TRBJ1-1
cdr3_nt: TGTGCCAGCAGCACCCGGACAGGGAGGTATGGGGAGCAGTACTTC; cdr3_aa: CASSTRTGRYGEQYF; d_call: TRBD1; v_call: TRBV3-1; clone_size: few; j_call: TRBJ2-7
cdr3_nt: TGCGCCAGTCAGAGGGTCCAATCCTACGAGCAGTACTTC; cdr3_aa: CASQRVQSYEQYF; d_call: .; v_call: TRBV10-2; clone_size: many; j_call: TRBJ2-7
cdr3_nt: TGCGCCAGCAGCTCTACCGGGACTAGCGCCTACAATGAGCAGTTCTTC; cdr3_aa: CASSSTGTSAYNEQFF; d_call: TRBD2; v_call: TRBV5-1; clone_size: few; j_call: TRBJ2-1
cdr3_nt: TGTGCCAGCAGTATGACTAGCGGGAGGGCCGGCGAGCAGTACTTC; cdr3_aa: CASSMTSGRAGEQYF; d_call: TRBD2; v_call: TRBV5-4; clone_size: .; j_call: TRBJ2-7
cdr3_nt: TGTGCCAGCAGTGACAGGGTCTACGAGCAGTACTTC; cdr3_aa: CASSDRVYEQYF; d_call: .; v_call: TRBV6-1; clone_size: many; j_call: TRBJ2-7
cdr3_nt: TGTGCCAGCAGCTTAACCTTTACCTACGAGCAGTACTTC; cdr3_aa: CASSLTFTYEQYF; d_call: .; v_call: TRBV11-2; clone_size: .; j_call: TRBJ2-7
cdr3_nt: TGTGCCAGCAGCTTAGGGGGAAACACCATATATTTT; cdr3_aa: CASSLGGNTIYF; d_call: .; v_call: TRBV7-9; clone_size: medium-sized; j_call: TRBJ1-3
cdr3_nt: TGTGCCAGCGGTGACAGGGTCGGGAACACTGAAGCTTTCTTT; cdr3_aa: CASGDRVGNTEAFF; d_call: TRBD1; v_call: TRBV5-4; clone_size: few; j_call: TRBJ1-1
cdr3_nt: TGTGCCAGCACCCGACTAGCGGGAAGCTCCTACAATGAGCAGTTCTTC; cdr3_aa: CASTRLAGSSYNEQFF; d_call: TRBD2; v_call: TRBV6-5; clone_size: medium-sized; j_call: TRBJ2-1
cdr3_nt: TGCAGTGCTAGTCCTCAGAGGGGACTAGCGGGAGGAGGCACAGATACGCAGTATTTT; cdr3_aa: CSASPQRGLAGGGTDTQYF; d_call: TRBD2; v_call: TRBV20-1; clone_size: many; j_call: TRBJ2-3
cdr3_nt: TGTGCCAGCACCTTAGCGGCGGGGGCAGGGAAGCAGTATTTT; cdr3_aa: CASTLAAGAGKQYF; d_call: .; v_call: TRBV7-3; clone_size: .; j_call: TRBJ2-3
cdr3_nt: TGTGCCAGCAGTGATCCAGGGTACACCTACGAGCAGTACTTC; cdr3_aa: CASSDPGYTYEQYF; d_call: .; v_call: TRBV6-1; clone_size: many; j_call: TRBJ2-7
cdr3_nt: TGTGCCAGCTCAGACCAAATGGATACGCAGTATTTT; cdr3_aa: CASSDQMDTQYF; d_call: .; v_call: TRBV6-5; clone_size: many; j_call: TRBJ2-3
cdr3_nt: TGTGCCAGCAGCCTACAAGTAGGGACGGCACCGAGGGCTTTCTTT; cdr3_aa: CASSLQVGTAPRAFF; d_call: .; v_call: TRBV3-1; clone_size: .; j_call: TRBJ1-1
cdr3_nt: TGTGCCAGCAGCTTAGGGCTGGCTAGCTATGAGCAGTTCTTC; cdr3_aa: CASSLGLASYEQFF; d_call: .; v_call: TRBV7-2; clone_size: few; j_call: TRBJ2-1
cdr3_nt: TGTGCCAGCAGTGGTTCGGCTAGCGGAGACAATGAGCAGTTCTTC; cdr3_aa: CASSGSASGDNEQFF; d_call: TRBD2; v_call: TRBV25-1; clone_size: many; j_call: TRBJ2-1
cdr3_nt: TGTTCCAGCGGGTCCTACGAGCAGTACTTT; cdr3_aa: CSSGSYEQYF; d_call: .; v_call: TRBV2; clone_size: .; j_call: TRBJ2-7
cdr3_nt: TGTGCCAGCAGTTTTCAGATCAATCAGCCCCAGCATTTT; cdr3_aa: CASSFQINQPQHF; d_call: .; v_call: TRBV6-5; clone_size: few; j_call: TRBJ1-5